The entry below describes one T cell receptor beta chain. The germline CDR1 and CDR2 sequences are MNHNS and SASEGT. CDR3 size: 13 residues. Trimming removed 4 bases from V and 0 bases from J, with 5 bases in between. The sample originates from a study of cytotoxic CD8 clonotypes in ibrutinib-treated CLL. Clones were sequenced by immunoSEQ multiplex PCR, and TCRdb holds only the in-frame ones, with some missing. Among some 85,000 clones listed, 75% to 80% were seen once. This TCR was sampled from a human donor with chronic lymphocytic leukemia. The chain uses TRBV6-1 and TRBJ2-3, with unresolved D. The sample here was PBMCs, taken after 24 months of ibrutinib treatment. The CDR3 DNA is TGTGCCAGCAGTGTGCAAAGCACAGATACGCAGTATTTT. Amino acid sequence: CASSVQSTDTQYF.